The 14 T cell receptor beta chains reported below all come from one sample, sequenced in a study of T-cell reconstitution after alpha-beta-depleted transplantation in children (dated by TCRdb to the mid-2010s). Libraries were built with PCR. Instrument used: Illumina HiSeq 2500. Molecular barcoding was employed in the preparation of TCR libraries, with unique molecular identifiers being used to normalize TCRbeta repertoire quantification. TCRdb applied fastp at Q25 and MiXCR to the public reads, then kept only in-frame beta chains. Each entry merges the rows of one CDR3 protein and shows their most common DNA and genes. This sample gives approximately 650,000 distinct CDR3 sequences in total; roughly 13% of them show up just once. The ten largest account for about 0.77% of the sample. The treatment or condition label on this specimen signifies: allogeneic hematopoietic cell transplantation with graft depleted of TCRalphabeta T cells and CD19 B cells.

The source material was PBMCs, sampled before TCRalphabeta/CD19-depleted stem cell transplant. The receptors come from a girl aged 2 to 10 with congenital amegakaryocytic thrombocytopenia, due to receive a stem cell transplant.

This clonotype was counted ten times or more. This chain uses TRBV20-1 with TRBJ2-2; 8 bases line up with TRBD1. This CDR3 is 15 amino acids long. The V gene end was trimmed by 5 bases and the J gene end by 1 base; junction bases not matched to a gene: 6. The germline CDR1 and CDR2 sequences are DFQATT and SNEGSKA (reference sequence). This chain's CDR3 is CSAADRGLNTGELFF. As DNA, the CDR3 is TGCAGTGCTGCCGACAGGGGCCTGAACACCGGGGAGCTGTTTTTT.

This clonotype was seen many times. The CDR3 loop reads CSARGPFYDEQFF. The CDR3 DNA sequence: TGCAGTGCTAGAGGGCCCTTTTATGATGAGCAGTTCTTC. This chain uses TRBV20-1 with TRBJ2-1; D remains unclear. The CDR3 sequence is 13 residues long. The germline V gene encodes CDR1 DFQATT and CDR2 SNEGSKA (reference sequence). The ends were cut back, 1 base at V and 8 bases at J, with 12 bases in the middle.

This clonotype showed up just once. The CDR3 spells CASSSRREGYEQFF. For the CDR3, the DNA is TGTGCCAGCAGCTCGCGCAGGGAGGGTTATGAGCAGTTCTTC. V and J are TRBV5-5 and TRBJ2-1; TRBD2 matches at 7 bases. Per the germline V gene, CDR1 is SGHKS and CDR2 is YYEKEE (reference sequence). V was pared by 3 bases and J by 8 bases, with 8 bases of the junction left unmatched. The CDR3 runs to 14 residues.

This clonotype was observed at least ten times. J is TRBJ2-1 and V is TRBV20-1; D remains unclear. Germline values: CDR1 DFQATT, CDR2 SNEGSKA (reference sequence). The CDR3 runs 12 residues. The V gene lost 7 bases and the J gene lost 0 bases, with 7 bases spanning the gap. CDR3 DNA sequence: TGCAGTGGTGACTCCTCCTACAATGAGCAGTTCTTC. This sequence encodes CSGDSSYNEQFF.

This clonotype appeared a few times. CDR3 bases: TGTGCCAGCACCATGACAGGCGGCGTCGATACGCAGTATTTT. Protein sequence: CASTMTGGVDTQYF. This chain joins TRBV3-1 and TRBJ2-3; D is possibly TRBD1 (6 bases). The CDR3 covers 14 residues. CDR1 is LGHDT and CDR2 is YNNKEL in the germline V gene (reference sequence). V lost 7 bases to trimming and J lost 6 bases, with 17 bases between them.

This rearrangement joins TRBV9 to TRBJ2-2, with 7 bases that match TRBD2. With V trimmed by 3 bases and J by 6 bases, 11 bases remained unmatched. This CDR3 has 16 residues. Per the germline V gene, CDR1 is SGDLS and CDR2 is YYNGEE. The CDR3 bases are TGTGCCAGCAGCGCGGGGGGATCCTCGGTCGCCGGGGAGCTGTTTTTT. Encoded protein: CASSAGGSSVAGELFF.

This clonotype has a count of ten or more. The gene calls are TRBV6-5 and TRBJ2-4; 7 bases line up with TRBD1. Losses at the gene ends were 0 bases for V and 0 bases for J; bases not matched to a gene: 5. This CDR3 spans 17 amino acids. In germline, CDR1 is MNHEY, CDR2 SVGAGI. The CDR3: CASSYSDRRIAKNIQYF. In DNA form, the CDR3 reads TGTGCCAGCAGTTACTCGGACAGGAGAATAGCCAAAAACATTCAGTACTTC.

The rearrangement uses TRBV2 and TRBJ2-1, with 10 bases aligning to TRBD2. Germline-derived CDR1 and CDR2 are SNHLY and FYNNEI. This CDR3 has 13 amino acids. With 8 bases clipped from V and 5 bases from J, the junction kept 3 bases outside the gene matches. The CDR3 loop reads CASLAGANNEQFF. The CDR3 bases are TGTGCCAGCCTAGCGGGGGCCAACAATGAGCAGTTCTTC. The whole variable domain, filled in from reference TRBV2 and TRBJ2-1, reads EPEVTQTPSHQVTQMGQEVILRCVPISNHLYFYWYRQILGQKVEFLVSFYNNEISEKSEIFDDQFSVERPDGSNFTLKIRSTKLEDSAMYFCASLAGANNEQFFGPGTRLTVL.

This clonotype occurred many times. This chain joins TRBV29-1 and TRBJ2-3, with 10 bases fitting TRBD2. J was trimmed by 8 bases and V by 5 bases; bases with no gene match: 10. The germline gives CDR1 SQVTM, CDR2 ANQGSEA. The CDR3 extends over 14 amino acids. The CDR3 here is CSVRGLAGAGTQYF. The CDR3 DNA sequence: TGCAGCGTTCGGGGGCTAGCGGGAGCGGGTACGCAGTATTTT.

This clonotype was seen repeatedly, ten times or more. J is TRBJ2-7 and V is TRBV5-1; a possible D gene is TRBD1 (6 bases). The V gene's germline CDR1 is SGHRS and CDR2 YFSETQ. CDR3 size: 14 residues. V was pared by 2 bases and J by 3 bases, with 12 bases between. CDR3 region: CASSFADSLYEQYF. CDR3 sequence (DNA): TGCGCCAGCAGCTTCGCGGACAGCCTCTACGAGCAGTACTTC.

The table lists this clonotype with many counts. V gene TRBV10-3 combines with J gene TRBJ1-1, with unresolved D. Deletions cut 6 bases from V and 4 bases from J, with 9 bases between. The CDR3 is 12 amino acids. Per germline, CDR1 ENHRY and CDR2 SYGVKD. This CDR3 is CAIRGVGTEAFF. The CDR3 bases are TGTGCCATCAGGGGTGTCGGCACTGAAGCTTTCTTT.

The V call is TRBV12-3 or TRBV12-4, the J call TRBJ2-1; 11 nucleotides line up with TRBD2. The CDR3 is 15 residues long. J lost 12 bases, V lost 7 bases, and 14 bases had no gene match. The CDR3 reads CASTPGTSGPRVQFF. The CDR3 nucleotides are TGTGCCAGCACACCCGGGACTAGCGGCCCGAGGGTGCAGTTCTTC.

Ten or more counts support this clonotype. The chain links TRBV5-1 to TRBJ2-7; D is perhaps TRBD1 or TRBD2 (5 bases each). The CDR3 runs to 15 residues. From germline, CDR1 is SGHRS and CDR2 YFSETQ. The germline V and J ends were trimmed by 4 bases and 3 bases, with 17 bases remaining between them. CDR3 DNA: TGCGCCAGCAGCCCGGACCGAGGGGTTTTCTACGAGCAGTACTTC. Protein: CASSPDRGVFYEQYF.

This clonotype was found many times. The chain carries TRBV5-1 and TRBJ2-5, with 11 nucleotides matching TRBD2. The CDR3 has 16 residues. The junction had 4 bases not matched to a gene; V was cut back by 1 base and J by 2 bases. Germline V lookup: CDR1 SGHRS, CDR2 YFSETQ. The CDR3 nucleotides are TGCGCCAGCAGCTTGACTAGCGGGAGTGGGCAAGAGACCCAGTACTTC. Translation gives CASSLTSGSGQETQYF. The whole variable domain, remainder taken from reference TRBV5-1 and TRBJ2-5, is KAGVTQTPRYLIKTRGQQVTLSCSPISGHRSVSWYQQTPGQGLQFLFEYFSETQRNKGNFPGRFSGRQFSNSRSEMNVSTLELGDSALYLCASSLTSGSGQETQYFGPGTRLLVL.